The 17 T cell receptor beta chains listed next were all sequenced from one sample in a study of cytomegalovirus exposure and HLA in healthy donors. Use of 60 Vbeta and 13 Jbeta primers characterized the PCR. Generated by immunoSEQ multiplex PCR, the TCRdb table keeps only in-frame clones and is missing some. The top ten clones hold about 1% of a sample with 150,000 to 200,000 clones, 84% of them seen once. Sequencing was carried out using PBMCs. These TCRs come from a man younger than 45 in good health and CMV-seronegative.

V is TRBV7-8 and J is TRBJ1-2, with a weak D call TRBD1 (6 bases). Germline V gene sequence: CDR1 SGHVS, CDR2 FQNEAQ. V was cut by 5 bases and J by 4 bases, with 20 bases left in between. This CDR3 has 16 amino acids. Here the CDR3 reads CASSPRGAQGTYGYTF. CDR3 DNA: TGTGCCAGCAGCCCAAGAGGTGCGCAGGGGACCTATGGCTACACCTTC.

This clone was seen a single time. The rearrangement uses TRBV9 and TRBJ2-3; perhaps TRBD2 as D (6 bases). Trimming stripped 4 bases from V and 6 bases from J, with 15 bases between. CDR1 and CDR2 (germline): SGDLS, YYNGEE. The CDR3 extends over 14 amino acids. CDR3: CASSLMSGGDTQYF. CDR3 sequence (DNA): TGTGCCAGCAGCCTTATGAGCGGAGGGGATACGCAGTATTTT.

The chain couples TRBV28 to TRBJ1-2; possible D gene TRBD1, 6 bases. Germline V gene sequence: CDR1 MDHEN, CDR2 SYDVKM. The CDR3 has 15 residues. Trimming left V 7 bases short and J 3 bases short, with 18 bases between. The CDR3 DNA sequence: TGTGCCAGCACCCCTGGGGGGGGCTTGGACTATGGCTACACCTTC. This encodes CASTPGGGLDYGYTF.

The genes are TRBV7-9 and TRBJ2-7; 7 bases are shared with TRBD2. The CDR3 extends over 15 amino acids. Per germline, CDR1 SEHNR and CDR2 FQNEAQ (reference sequence). The V gene end was trimmed by 4 bases and the J gene end by 2 bases; junction bases not matched to a gene: 8. In DNA, the CDR3 is TGTGCCAGCAGCTCGTGGGGGGGAAGAGCCTACGAGCAGTACTTC. Translation: CASSSWGGRAYEQYF.

The V call is TRBV18, the J call TRBJ2-3, with TRBD1 identical over 9 bases. Unmatched junction bases numbered 9, after V lost 4 bases and J lost 4 bases. CDR1 and CDR2 (germline): KGHSH, LQKENI. This CDR3 is built from 16 residues. CDR3 nucleotide sequence: TGTGCCAGCTCACAACAGGGGGCGTTGAGGGCAGATACGCAGTATTTT. Protein product: CASSQQGALRADTQYF.

This clone was counted a single time. This chain links TRBV29-1 with TRBJ2-7, with 11 bases matching TRBD1. The ends lost 7 bases at V and 5 bases at J; junction bases unmatched: 7. The CDR3 is 13 residues long. The germline V gene encodes CDR1 SQVTM and CDR2 ANQGSEA. The CDR3 coding sequence is TGCAGCGCTGGGACAGGGGGTGAGGACGAGCAGTACTTC. Protein product: CSAGTGGEDEQYF.

The chain carries TRBV6-1 and TRBJ2-7; 12 bases agree with TRBD2. This CDR3 has 14 amino acids. Germline CDR1 reads MNHNS; CDR2 reads SASEGT. V lost 3 bases, J lost 8 bases, and 5 bases stayed unmatched. The DNA for the CDR3 is TGTGCCAGCAGTGACCGACTAGCGGGAGTTAAGCAGTACTTC. It specifies CASSDRLAGVKQYF.

The chain recombines TRBV5-4 with TRBJ2-1; the match to TRBD1 covers 8 bases. The ends lost 4 bases at V and 0 bases at J; junction bases unmatched: 6. This CDR3 comprises 16 residues. Germline V gene lookup returns CDR1 SGHNT and CDR2 YYREEE (reference sequence). CDR3 region: CASSPTGQGSYNEQFF. The CDR3 nucleotides are TGTGCCAGCAGCCCTACCGGACAGGGCTCCTACAATGAGCAGTTCTTC.

The chain uses TRBV27 and TRBJ1-5, with D possibly matching TRBD1 (6 bases). Per the germline V gene, CDR1 is MNHEY and CDR2 is SMNVEV (reference sequence). This CDR3 spans 13 amino acids. The V gene lost 6 bases and the J gene lost 4 bases, with 10 bases spanning the gap. This chain's CDR3 is CASSPDRNQPQHF. In DNA form, the CDR3 reads TGTGCCAGCAGCCCTGACAGGAATCAGCCCCAGCATTTT.

The V and J genes are TRBV29-1 and TRBJ2-7; 7 nucleotides line up with TRBD2. Germline V gene lookup returns CDR1 SQVTM and CDR2 ANQGSEA. The CDR3 extends over 16 amino acids. The trim removed 6 bases at V and 5 bases at J, leaving 19 bases unmatched. CDR3 sequence: CSVIGRTRNGKNEQYF. DNA of the CDR3: TGCAGCGTCATCGGGAGGACTAGGAACGGAAAGAACGAGCAGTACTTC.

This chain uses TRBV5-1 with TRBJ1-2; D unresolved. V was cut by 2 bases and J by 3 bases, with 11 bases left in between. The CDR3 totals 14 residues. In germline, CDR1 is SGHRS, CDR2 YFSETQ. CDR3 loop: CASSLLGEYYGYTF. The CDR3 bases are TGCGCCAGCAGCTTATTGGGCGAGTACTATGGCTACACCTTC.

The chain combines TRBV7-2 with TRBJ1-2; the D is unclear. Trimming took 1 base from V and 8 from J, leaving 11 bases between them. CDR3 length equals 13 residues. The germline gives CDR1 SGHTA, CDR2 FQGNSA. The CDR3 nucleotides read TGTGCCAGCAGCTTAGGTTATAAAGCGGGCTACACCTTC. This codes for CASSLGYKAGYTF.

This chain joins TRBV5-6 and TRBJ1-1, with D possibly matching TRBD1 (6 bases). V was pared by 4 bases and J by 1 base, with 8 bases between. The CDR3 covers 13 residues. The germline V gene encodes CDR1 SGHDT and CDR2 YYEEEE. The DNA for the CDR3 is TGTGCCAGCAGCGCGACAGGGAACACTGAAGCTTTCTTT. Protein product: CASSATGNTEAFF.

V is TRBV9 and J is TRBJ1-4; TRBD1 aligns across 11 bases. CDR1 is SGDLS and CDR2 is YYNGEE in the germline V gene. Unmatched junction bases numbered 10, after V lost 3 bases and J lost 6 bases. CDR3 length: 17 amino acids. CDR3 sequence (DNA): TGTGCCAGCAGCGAAAGGACAGGGGGCGAGTGGGATGAAAAACTGTTTTTT. Amino acid sequence: CASSERTGGEWDEKLFF.

The V gene is TRBV30, the J gene TRBJ2-3; D may be TRBD2 (6 bases). Deletions cut 2 bases from V and 2 bases from J, with 8 bases between. The CDR3 is 13 amino acids. The germline V gene has CDR1 GTSNPN and CDR2 SVGIG (reference sequence). CDR3 in DNA: TGTGCCTGGAGTTTGCGGGACACAGATACGCAGTATTTT. It translates to CAWSLRDTDTQYF.

The V gene is TRBV6-5, the J gene TRBJ2-7, with TRBD1 identical over 7 bases. J lost 6 bases, V lost 4 bases, and 6 bases had no gene match. This CDR3 comprises 13 residues. In germline, CDR1 is MNHEY, CDR2 SVGAGI. The CDR3 loop is CASSWTGVGEQYF. CDR3 bases: TGTGCCAGCAGTTGGACAGGAGTCGGCGAGCAGTACTTC.

This chain joins TRBV4-1 and TRBJ2-2; 10 bases are shared with TRBD2. Germline-derived CDR1 and CDR2 are MGHRA and YSYEKL. The CDR3 sequence is 17 residues long. The trim removed 1 base at V and 4 bases at J, leaving 6 bases unmatched. Here the CDR3 DNA reads TGCGCCAGCAGCCAAGTTTCAGCGGGGGGGCCCACCGGGGAGCTGTTTTTT. Its translation: CASSQVSAGGPTGELFF.